One and the same sample provided the 29 T cell receptor beta chains below, sequenced in a study of blood T cell repertoires in COVID-19. Some clones are missing from TCRdb's copy, which holds only in-frame ones; the method was immunoSEQ multiplex PCR. The sample contains 200,000 or so clones, roughly three quarters of which appear only once. Sequencing was carried out using peripheral blood. The receptors were sampled from a man between 60 and 75 years old with active or convalescent COVID-19.

The V and J genes are TRBV19 and TRBJ2-1; TRBD2 agrees at 11 bases. Germline V gives CDR1 LNHDA, CDR2 SQIVND (reference sequence). The CDR3 spans 19 residues. The J segment lost 9 bases and the V segment lost 3 bases, leaving 19 bases of the junction unmatched. The CDR3 nucleotides read TGTGCCAGTAGTATCATCGGACTAGCGGGCTACCCCTTACAGAGTGAGCAGTTCTTC. The encoded protein is CASSIIGLAGYPLQSEQFF.

The rearrangement joins TRBV6-4 to TRBJ1-1; 8 bases are shared with TRBD1. The CDR3 length is 15 residues. V was pared by 4 bases and J by 0 bases, with 4 bases of the junction left unmatched. The germline V gene has CDR1 MRHNA and CDR2 SNTAGT. The DNA for the CDR3 is TGTGCCAGCAGTGCCCCGACAGGGGTGAACACTGAAGCTTTCTTT. It yields the protein CASSAPTGVNTEAFF.

This clone appeared a few times. V usage is TRBV28 and J usage is TRBJ1-1, with D uncertain. This CDR3 spans 11 amino acids. V was cut by 6 bases and J by 4 bases, with 6 bases left in between. The germline V gene has CDR1 MDHEN and CDR2 SYDVKM. CDR3 protein: CASRLLTEAFF. Written as DNA, the CDR3 is TGTGCCAGCAGACTACTCACTGAAGCTTTCTTT.

This clone was counted only a few times. The rearrangement joins TRBV11-2 to TRBJ2-7; perhaps TRBD1 as D (6 bases). V gave up 4 bases and J gave up 2 bases, with 12 bases separating them. The CDR3 consists of 14 residues. Germline assignment: CDR1 SGHAT and CDR2 FQNNGV. The CDR3 is CASSYRVPPYEQYF. The CDR3 DNA is TGTGCCAGCAGCTACAGGGTTCCCCCCTACGAGCAGTACTTC.

The genes are TRBV28 and TRBJ1-5; 7 bases agree with TRBD1. V gave up 3 bases and J gave up 7 bases; unmatched junction bases: 6. CDR1 MDHEN and CDR2 SYDVKM come from the germline V gene. This CDR3 is built from 14 residues. The CDR3 loop is CASSFEGARQPQHF. The CDR3 DNA follows: TGTGCCAGCAGTTTCGAGGGGGCCCGGCAGCCCCAGCATTTT.

V gene TRBV27 combines with J gene TRBJ1-2; unclear D gene. V shed 2 bases and J shed 4 bases, with 17 bases lying between them. The CDR3 consists of 16 residues. Germline CDR1 MNHEY, CDR2 SMNVEV (reference sequence). The CDR3 DNA sequence: TGTGCCAGCAGTTTAAAAGGGAGCCCGGCGAGCTATGGCTACACCTTC. Translated, it gives CASSLKGSPASYGYTF.

The V gene is TRBV7-3, the J gene TRBJ2-7; TRBD1 matches at 9 bases. The CDR3 has 12 residues. V was clipped by 4 bases and J by 6 bases; unmatched bases: 1. The germline gives CDR1 SGHTA, CDR2 FQGTGA. The CDR3 coding sequence is TGTGCCAGCAGCTCGACAGGGGGCGAGCAGTACTTC. Its protein is CASSSTGGEQYF.

V gene TRBV5-1 combines with J gene TRBJ2-2; TRBD1 aligns across 9 bases. V gave up 2 bases and J gave up 7 bases; unmatched junction bases: 3. This CDR3 contains 14 residues. Germline V gives CDR1 SGHRS, CDR2 YFSETQ. The CDR3 reads CASSLATGGGELFF. The CDR3 DNA sequence: TGCGCCAGCAGCTTAGCGACAGGGGGCGGGGAGCTGTTTTTT.

This chain connects TRBV27 to TRBJ2-5, with a tentative D call TRBD2 (5 bases). The V gene's germline CDR1 is MNHEY and CDR2 SMNVEV (reference sequence). This CDR3 is 15 amino acids long. The germline V and J ends were trimmed by 6 bases and 7 bases, with 21 bases remaining between them. The CDR3, as DNA: TGTGCCAGCAGACATCGCTCGGGGTCCAGCAGGACCCAGTACTTC. This sequence encodes CASRHRSGSSRTQYF.

The gene calls are TRBV28 and TRBJ2-7; possibly TRBD2 for D (6 bases). Trimming took off 6 bases at V and 3 bases at J, with 18 bases between the two ends. Germline values: CDR1 MDHEN, CDR2 SYDVKM. CDR3 size: 15 residues. The CDR3 DNA is TGTGCCAGCAGCCCCCAGCGGGCAGTACTCTACGAGCAGTACTTC. Translated: CASSPQRAVLYEQYF.

The chain joins TRBV24-1 to TRBJ2-3, with 7 bases lining up with TRBD2. The length of the CDR3 is 17 residues. The germline gives CDR1 KGHDR, CDR2 SFDVKD. V lost 4 bases to trimming and J lost 1 base; unmatched junction nucleotides: 10. The DNA of the CDR3 is TGTGCCACCAGTGAATACCTGGGACGGGAGGGCACAGATACGCAGTATTTT. Translating it yields CATSEYLGREGTDTQYF.

The rearrangement links TRBV7-2 to TRBJ2-7, with a tentative D call TRBD1 (5 bases). The CDR3 runs to 14 residues. Germline V gives CDR1 SGHTA, CDR2 FQGNSA. Trimming removed 2 bases at V and 1 base at J, with 9 bases between. The CDR3 nucleotides read TGTGCCAGCAGCTTATGGGGCGCATCCTACGAGCAGTACTTC. This gives the protein CASSLWGASYEQYF.

This rearrangement joins TRBV5-4 to TRBJ1-3, with 8 nucleotides matching TRBD1. Trimming removed 4 bases from V and 0 bases from J; junction bases left unmatched: 3. The CDR3 is made up of 15 amino acids. Per the germline V gene, CDR1 is SGHNT and CDR2 is YYREEE (reference sequence). DNA for the CDR3: TGTGCCAGCAGCCCGGACAGGGTCTCTGGAAACACCATATATTTT. Translated: CASSPDRVSGNTIYF.

This chain links TRBV7-9 with TRBJ2-2, with a possible D match to TRBD1 (5 bases). In germline, CDR1 is SEHNR, CDR2 FQNEAQ (reference sequence). CDR3 length: 13 residues. V lost 3 bases and J 5 bases, leaving 7 bases between the germline ends. In DNA form, the CDR3 reads TGTGCCAGCAGCTTCCCAGGGACCGGGGAGCTGTTTTTT. This gives the protein CASSFPGTGELFF.

The chain uses TRBV28 and TRBJ2-1; 8 bases align to TRBD2. V gave up 5 bases and J gave up 3 bases; unmatched junction bases: 9. This CDR3 region has 16 residues. CDR1 MDHEN and CDR2 SYDVKM come from the germline V gene. The CDR3 loop is CASSLTLTSGYNEQFF. The CDR3 DNA is TGTGCCAGCAGTCTCACACTTACTAGCGGCTACAATGAGCAGTTCTTC.

CDR3 region: CASSSPSAGTYTEAFF. CDR3 sequence (DNA): TGTGCCAGCAGCTCACCCTCGGCAGGGACTTACACTGAAGCTTTCTTT. The chain has TRBV11-2 and TRBJ1-1; a weak D match, TRBD1 (5 bases). The CDR3 covers 16 residues. The V gene's germline CDR1 is SGHAT and CDR2 FQNNGV. V was cut by 4 bases and J by 3 bases, with 18 bases left in between.

The chain recombines TRBV5-4 with TRBJ2-3, with TRBD2 as a possible D gene (6 bases). The CDR3 spans 14 residues. Deletions cut 0 bases from V and 4 bases from J, with 9 bases between. Germline lookup yields CDR1 SGHNT and CDR2 YYREEE (reference sequence). The chain's CDR3 is CASSLAGVSDTQYF. The CDR3 DNA sequence: TGTGCCAGCAGCTTGGCGGGAGTCTCAGATACGCAGTATTTT.

The gene calls are TRBV6-2 or TRBV6-3 and TRBJ2-7; the match to TRBD2 covers 12 bases. CDR1 is MNHEY and CDR2 is SVGEGT in the germline V gene. After removal of 0 bases from V and 5 bases from J, the junction contained 8 bases not matched to a gene. The CDR3 loop spans 17 amino acids. The CDR3 DNA reads TGTGCCAGCAGTTACTCGTCATGGACTAGCGGGATCCACGAGCAGTACTTC. Residues: CASSYSSWTSGIHEQYF.

A few counts support this clone. CDR3 in amino acids: CASSTLANSNQPQHF. The CDR3 region has the DNA TGTGCCAGTAGTACCCTCGCTAATAGCAATCAGCCCCAGCATTTT. The chain links TRBV19 to TRBJ1-5; D is unresolved. Germline loops: CDR1 LNHDA, CDR2 SQIVND (reference sequence). V was shortened by 4 bases and J by 0 bases, with 10 bases between the two germline ends. The CDR3 has 15 amino acids.

The chain is built from TRBV5-4 and TRBJ2-7; D may be TRBD1 (6 bases). The CDR3 sequence is 12 residues long. CDR1 SGHNT and CDR2 YYREEE come from the germline V gene (reference sequence). V was cut by 4 bases and J by 6 bases, with 11 bases left in between. The CDR3 coding sequence is TGTGCCAGCAGCACGGACAGCCGCGAGCAGTACTTC. Its translation: CASSTDSREQYF.

This chain connects TRBV7-9 to TRBJ1-2; D is ambiguous. Germline V CDR1 and CDR2: SEHNR, FQNEAQ (reference sequence). V dropped 3 bases and J dropped 8 bases, with 13 bases sitting between them. CDR3 length equals 13 residues. The CDR3 reads CASSLVQLMGYTF. The CDR3, as DNA: TGTGCCAGCAGCTTGGTACAGTTGATGGGCTACACCTTC.

The chain recombines TRBV4-3 with TRBJ1-6, with 10 bases fitting TRBD1. With 0 bases clipped from V and 7 bases from J, the junction kept 6 bases outside the gene matches. The germline gives CDR1 LGHNA, CDR2 YSLEER. The CDR3 loop spans 17 amino acids. The CDR3 nucleotides are TGCGCCAGCAGCCAAGATGAAGGGACAGGGGCCAATTCACCCCTCCACTTT. Encoded protein: CASSQDEGTGANSPLHF.

This clone was seen a few times. The gene calls are TRBV7-9 and TRBJ2-5; TRBD2 might be the D (6 bases). The CDR3 totals 17 residues. In germline, CDR1 is SEHNR, CDR2 FQNEAQ (reference sequence). V gave up 1 base and J gave up 2 bases, with 17 bases separating them. CDR3 region: CASSLDRRGRRQETQYF. Here the CDR3 DNA reads TGTGCCAGCAGCTTAGACCGGAGGGGACGACGGCAAGAGACCCAGTACTTC. Looking up the rest from reference TRBV7-9 and TRBJ2-5 gives the full variable domain: DTGVSQNPRHKITKRGQNVTFRCDPISEHNRLYWYRQTLGQGPEFLTYFQNEAQLEKSRLLSDRFSAERPKGSFSTLEIQRTEQGDSAMYLCASSLDRRGRRQETQYFGPGTRLLVL.

The chain has TRBV12-3 or TRBV12-4 and TRBJ1-5; a possible D gene is TRBD1 (5 bases). The V and J ends lost 6 bases and 5 bases respectively, with 11 bases between them. CDR3 size: 13 residues. The CDR3 reads CASRTGGYQPQHF. CDR3 in DNA: TGTGCCAGCAGGACCGGGGGGTATCAGCCCCAGCATTTT.

V and J are TRBV6-5 and TRBJ2-7; 11 bases align to TRBD2. CDR3 size: 15 residues. CDR1 and CDR2 (germline): MNHEY, SVGAGI. After removal of 2 bases from V and 4 bases from J, the junction contained 4 bases not matched to a gene. CDR3 DNA: TGTGCCAGCAGTTACCCGGCTAGCGGGAGGTACGAGCAGTACTTC. Encoded protein: CASSYPASGRYEQYF.

This clone showed up just once. The J gene is TRBJ2-1, the V gene TRBV7-9, with D possibly matching TRBD2 (6 bases). Germline V lookup: CDR1 SEHNR, CDR2 FQNEAQ (reference sequence). V lost 5 bases and J lost 2, with 16 bases in between. CDR3 length: 16 residues. The CDR3 DNA reads TGTGCCAGCAGCCCACGACTGGCGGGGACCTACAATGAGCAGTTCTTC. It encodes CASSPRLAGTYNEQFF.

This chain links TRBV5-5 with TRBJ2-3, with TRBD1 matching over 10 bases. The CDR3 contains 15 residues. The trim removed 1 base at V and 3 bases at J, leaving 2 bases unmatched. The V gene's germline CDR1 is SGHKS and CDR2 YYEKEE (reference sequence). This CDR3 reads CASSLRDRGTDTQYF. The CDR3 bases are TGTGCCAGCAGCTTGAGGGACAGGGGAACAGATACGCAGTATTTT.

This sequence joins TRBV7-8 and TRBJ2-3; D is unresolved. The CDR3 runs to 13 residues. The V end lost 5 bases, the J end lost 1 base, and 7 bases lay between the germline ends. Germline V gene lookup returns CDR1 SGHVS and CDR2 FQNEAQ. CDR3 sequence: CASSIPGTDTQYF. CDR3 in DNA: TGTGCCAGCAGCATACCAGGCACAGATACGCAGTATTTT.

This clone was counted a few times. V is TRBV28 and J is TRBJ2-5; tentatively, D is TRBD2 (6 bases). The germline V and J ends were trimmed by 8 bases and 13 bases, with 14 bases remaining between them. The CDR3 extends over 10 amino acids. Germline lookup yields CDR1 MDHEN and CDR2 SYDVKM. CDR3 DNA sequence: TGTGCCAGCGGCCGGGGGAGTTGGTACTTC. Its translation: CASGRGSWYF.